The clone carrying this TCR beta chain has just one count. Its antigen is currently unknown. The germline V and J ends were trimmed by 0 bases and 6 bases, with 9 bases remaining between them. Germline CDR1 reads MNHNY; CDR2 reads SVGAGI (reference sequence). The CDR3 is 13 residues long. The data stem from a study of cytotoxic CD8 clonotypes in ibrutinib-treated CLL. Study information: The sample average was about 260,000 productive templates and just under 95,000 productive rearrangements.

Profiled with immunoSEQ multiplex PCR; TCRdb holds only in-frame clones, not every one. Among roughly 150,000 clones listed, about 88% were seen once. Points from the study as a whole: Clonality increased at ibrutinib response and stayed stable in sustained remission. At progression, however, it fell back toward baseline. Baseline clonality was higher than in age-matched healthy donors and moved in step with circulating CD8+ T-cell counts.

J is TRBJ2-7 and V is TRBV6-6, with D unclear. The specimen was PBMCs, collected at disease progression, from a patient treated with ibrutinib. The sequence derives from a human donor with chronic lymphocytic leukemia. The CDR3 loop reads CASSYSRTGEQYF. The CDR3 nucleotides are TGTGCCAGCAGTTACTCTCGGACGGGCGAGCAGTACTTC.